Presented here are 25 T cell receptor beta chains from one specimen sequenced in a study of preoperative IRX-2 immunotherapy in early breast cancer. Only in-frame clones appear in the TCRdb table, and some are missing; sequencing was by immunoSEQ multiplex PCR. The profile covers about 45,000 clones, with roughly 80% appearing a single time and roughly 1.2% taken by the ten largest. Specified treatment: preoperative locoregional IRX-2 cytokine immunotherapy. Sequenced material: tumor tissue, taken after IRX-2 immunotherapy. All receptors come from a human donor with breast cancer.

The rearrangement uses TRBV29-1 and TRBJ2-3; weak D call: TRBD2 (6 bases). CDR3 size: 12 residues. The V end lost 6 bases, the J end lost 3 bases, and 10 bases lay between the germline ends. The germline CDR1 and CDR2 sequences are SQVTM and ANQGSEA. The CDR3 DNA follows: TGCAGCGTGAAGGGACTTACAGATACGCAGTATTTT. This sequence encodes CSVKGLTDTQYF.

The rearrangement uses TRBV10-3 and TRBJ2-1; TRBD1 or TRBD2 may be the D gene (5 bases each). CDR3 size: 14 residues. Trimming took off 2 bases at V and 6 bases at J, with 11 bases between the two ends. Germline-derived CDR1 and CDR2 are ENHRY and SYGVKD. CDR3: CAISEMGTSNEQFF. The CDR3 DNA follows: TGTGCCATCAGTGAGATGGGGACCTCCAATGAGCAGTTCTTC.

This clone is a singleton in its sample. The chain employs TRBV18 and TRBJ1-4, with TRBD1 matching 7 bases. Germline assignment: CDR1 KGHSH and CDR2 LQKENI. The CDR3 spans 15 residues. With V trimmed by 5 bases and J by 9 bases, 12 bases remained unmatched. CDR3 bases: TGTGCCAGCTCAACCTCCTCGGGGACAGAACAAAAACTGTTTTTT. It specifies CASSTSSGTEQKLFF.

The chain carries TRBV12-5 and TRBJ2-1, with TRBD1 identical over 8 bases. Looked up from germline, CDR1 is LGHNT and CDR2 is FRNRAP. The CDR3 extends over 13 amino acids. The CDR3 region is CANSASGGSEQFF. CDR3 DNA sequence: TGTGCCAACAGTGCGTCAGGGGGCAGTGAGCAGTTCTTC.

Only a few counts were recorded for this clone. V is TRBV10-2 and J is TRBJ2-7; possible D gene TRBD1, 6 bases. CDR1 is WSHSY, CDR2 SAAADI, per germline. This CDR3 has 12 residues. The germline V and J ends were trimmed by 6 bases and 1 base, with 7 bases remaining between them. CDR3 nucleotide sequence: TGCGCCAGCAGACAGGGATCCTACGAGCAGTACTTC. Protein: CASRQGSYEQYF.

CDR3 sequence reads: CASRKNTEAFF. The DNA of the CDR3 is TGTGCCAGCAGAAAGAACACTGAAGCTTTCTTT. V gene TRBV6-9 combines with J gene TRBJ1-1; no definite D call. V lost 6 bases to trimming and J lost 1 base, with 3 bases between them. Germline V gene sequence: CDR1 MNHGY, CDR2 SVAAGI. The length of the CDR3 is 11 residues.

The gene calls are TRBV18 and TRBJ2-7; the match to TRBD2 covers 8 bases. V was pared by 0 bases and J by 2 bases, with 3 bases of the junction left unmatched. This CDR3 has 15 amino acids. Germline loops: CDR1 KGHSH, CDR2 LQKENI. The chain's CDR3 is CASSPPTSEAYEQYF. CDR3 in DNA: TGTGCCAGCTCACCACCGACTAGCGAGGCCTACGAGCAGTACTTC.

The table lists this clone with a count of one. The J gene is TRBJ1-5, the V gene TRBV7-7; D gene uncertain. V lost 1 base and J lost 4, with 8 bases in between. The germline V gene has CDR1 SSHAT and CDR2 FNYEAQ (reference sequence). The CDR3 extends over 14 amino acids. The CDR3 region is CASSLGAGNQPQHF. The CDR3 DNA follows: TGTGCCAGCAGCTTAGGCGCAGGAAATCAGCCCCAGCATTTT. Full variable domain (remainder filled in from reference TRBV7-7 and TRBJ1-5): GAGVSQSPRYKVTKRGQDVTLRCDPISSHATLYWYQQALGQGPEFLTYFNYEAQPDKSGLPSDRFSAERPEGSISTLTIQRTEQRDSAMYRCASSLGAGNQPQHFGDGTRLSIL.

The CDR3 region has the DNA TGCGCCAGCAGCCGAGAGGGACAGGCCCTCAACTATGGCTACACCTTC. Its protein is CASSREGQALNYGYTF. The chain joins TRBV5-1 to TRBJ1-2, with 8 nucleotides matching TRBD1. The CDR3 covers 16 residues. Trimming at V came to 4 bases and at J to 2 bases, leaving 10 bases not matched to a gene. Germline-derived CDR1 and CDR2 are SGHRS and YFSETQ.

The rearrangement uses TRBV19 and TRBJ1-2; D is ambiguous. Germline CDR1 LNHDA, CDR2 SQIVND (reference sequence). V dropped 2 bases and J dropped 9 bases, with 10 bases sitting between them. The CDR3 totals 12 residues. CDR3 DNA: TGTGCCAGTAGTATATCCGGGGATCGCTACACCTTC. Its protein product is CASSISGDRYTF. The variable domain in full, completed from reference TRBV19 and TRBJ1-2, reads DGGITQSPKYLFRKEGQNVTLSCEQNLNHDAMYWYRQDPGQGLRLIYYSQIVNDFQKGDIAEGYSVSREKKESFPLTVTSAQKNPTAFYLCASSISGDRYTFGSGTRLTVV.

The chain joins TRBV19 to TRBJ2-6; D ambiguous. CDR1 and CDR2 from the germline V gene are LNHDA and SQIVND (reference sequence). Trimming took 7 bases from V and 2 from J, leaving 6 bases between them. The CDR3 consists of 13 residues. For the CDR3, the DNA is TGTGCCAGTACGCCCACTGGGGCCAACGTCCTGACTTTC. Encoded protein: CASTPTGANVLTF.

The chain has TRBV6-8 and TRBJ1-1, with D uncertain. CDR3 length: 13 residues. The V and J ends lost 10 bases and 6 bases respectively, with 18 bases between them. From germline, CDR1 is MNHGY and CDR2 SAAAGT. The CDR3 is CATQKRLRSEAFF. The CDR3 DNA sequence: TGTGCCACCCAGAAGAGACTCCGATCTGAAGCTTTCTTT.

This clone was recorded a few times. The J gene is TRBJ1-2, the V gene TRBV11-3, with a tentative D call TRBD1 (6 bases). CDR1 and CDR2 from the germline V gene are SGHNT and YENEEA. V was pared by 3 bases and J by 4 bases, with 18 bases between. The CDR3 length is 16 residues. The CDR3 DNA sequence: TGTGCCAGCAGCTTGAGCGGGGGGCGGTATAGCTATGGCTACACCTTC. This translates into CASSLSGGRYSYGYTF.

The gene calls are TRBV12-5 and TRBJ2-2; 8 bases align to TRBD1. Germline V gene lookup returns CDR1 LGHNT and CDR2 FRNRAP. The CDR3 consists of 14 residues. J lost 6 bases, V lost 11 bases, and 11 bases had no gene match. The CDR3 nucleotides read TGTGCTGGCTCGGAGACAGGGGCCGCCGGGGAGCTGTTTTTT. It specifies CAGSETGAAGELFF. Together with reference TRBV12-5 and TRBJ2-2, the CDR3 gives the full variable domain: DARVTQTPRHKVTEMGQEVTMRCQPILGHNTVFWYRQTMMQGLELLAYFRNRAPLDDSGMPKDRFSAEMPDATLATLKIQPSEPRDSAVYFCAGSETGAAGELFFGEGSRLTVL.

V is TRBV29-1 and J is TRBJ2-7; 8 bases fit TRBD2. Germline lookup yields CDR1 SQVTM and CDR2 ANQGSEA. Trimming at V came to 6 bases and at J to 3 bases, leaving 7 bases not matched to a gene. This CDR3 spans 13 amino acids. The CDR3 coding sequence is TGCAGCGTCGGGGGGGACCCCTACTACGAGCAGTACTTC. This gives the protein CSVGGDPYYEQYF.

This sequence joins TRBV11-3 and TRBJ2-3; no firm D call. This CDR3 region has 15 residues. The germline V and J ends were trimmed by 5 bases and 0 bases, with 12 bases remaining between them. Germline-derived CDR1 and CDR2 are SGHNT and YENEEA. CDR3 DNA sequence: TGTGCCAGCAGCGCGTACCTGGCTAGCACAGATACGCAGTATTTT. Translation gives CASSAYLASTDTQYF.

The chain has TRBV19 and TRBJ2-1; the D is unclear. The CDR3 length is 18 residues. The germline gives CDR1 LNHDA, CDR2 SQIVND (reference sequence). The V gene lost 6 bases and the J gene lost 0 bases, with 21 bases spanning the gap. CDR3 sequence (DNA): TGTGCCAGTAGCCTGAAATTCAACCGGGCGGTCTCCTACAATGAGCAGTTCTTC. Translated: CASSLKFNRAVSYNEQFF.

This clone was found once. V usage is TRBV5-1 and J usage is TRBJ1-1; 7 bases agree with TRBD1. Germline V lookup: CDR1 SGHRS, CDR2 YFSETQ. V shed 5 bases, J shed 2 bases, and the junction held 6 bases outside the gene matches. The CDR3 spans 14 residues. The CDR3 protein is CASSTGTANTEAFF. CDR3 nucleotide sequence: TGCGCCAGCAGTACCGGGACAGCTAACACTGAAGCTTTCTTT. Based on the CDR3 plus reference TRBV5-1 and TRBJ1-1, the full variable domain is KAGVTQTPRYLIKTRGQQVTLSCSPISGHRSVSWYQQTPGQGLQFLFEYFSETQRNKGNFPGRFSGRQFSNSRSEMNVSTLELGDSALYLCASSTGTANTEAFFGQGTRLTVV.

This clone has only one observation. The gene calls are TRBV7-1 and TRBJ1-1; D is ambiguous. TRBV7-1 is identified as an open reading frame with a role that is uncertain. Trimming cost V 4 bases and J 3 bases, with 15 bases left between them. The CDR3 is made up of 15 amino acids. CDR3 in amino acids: CASSLAPRQDTEAFF. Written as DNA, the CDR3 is TGTGCCAGCAGCTTGGCTCCTCGACAAGACACTGAAGCTTTCTTT.

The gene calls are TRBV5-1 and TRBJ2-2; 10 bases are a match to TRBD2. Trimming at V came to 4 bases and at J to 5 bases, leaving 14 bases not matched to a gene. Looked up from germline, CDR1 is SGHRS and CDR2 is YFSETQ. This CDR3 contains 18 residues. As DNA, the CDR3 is TGCGCCAGCAGCCCCGGCCGGCTAGCGGGGGCGAGTACCGGGGAGCTGTTTTTT. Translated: CASSPGRLAGASTGELFF.

CDR3 DNA: TGTGCCAGCAGCTTAGGCAAGCGGACATTTAGCAATCAGCCCCAGCATTTT. This encodes CASSLGKRTFSNQPQHF. This chain links TRBV28 with TRBJ1-5; D may be TRBD1 (5 bases). The CDR3 contains 17 residues. Trimming pared 6 bases from V and 0 bases from J, leaving 18 bases between. The germline gives CDR1 MDHEN, CDR2 SYDVKM.

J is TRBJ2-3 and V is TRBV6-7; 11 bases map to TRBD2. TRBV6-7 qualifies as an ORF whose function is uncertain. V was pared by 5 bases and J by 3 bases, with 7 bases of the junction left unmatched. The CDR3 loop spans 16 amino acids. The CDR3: CASSGQTSGETDTQYF. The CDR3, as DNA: TGTGCCAGCAGTGGACAGACTAGCGGGGAGACAGATACGCAGTATTTT.

This chain's CDR3 is CASSLSPAGAGEKLFF. Written as DNA, the CDR3 is TGTGCCAGCAGTTTATCCCCGGCAGGGGCTGGGGAAAAACTGTTTTTT. The V call is TRBV28, the J call TRBJ1-4, with D maybe TRBD1 (6 bases). The CDR3 is made up of 16 amino acids. The germline gives CDR1 MDHEN, CDR2 SYDVKM. V lost 1 base and J 8 bases, leaving 17 bases between the germline ends.

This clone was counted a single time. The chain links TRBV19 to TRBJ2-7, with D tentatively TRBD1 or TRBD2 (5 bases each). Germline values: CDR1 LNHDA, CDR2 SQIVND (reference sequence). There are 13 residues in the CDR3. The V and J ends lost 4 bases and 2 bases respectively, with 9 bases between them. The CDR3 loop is CASSRDGAYEQYF. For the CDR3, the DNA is TGTGCCAGTAGTAGGGACGGGGCCTACGAGCAGTACTTC.

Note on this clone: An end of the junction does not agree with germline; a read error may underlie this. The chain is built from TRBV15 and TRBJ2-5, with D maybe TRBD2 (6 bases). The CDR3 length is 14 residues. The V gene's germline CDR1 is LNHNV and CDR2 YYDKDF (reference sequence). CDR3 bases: TGTGCCAGCAGCCAACCGGGACTCGAAGAGACCCAGTACTTC. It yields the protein CASSQPGLEETQYF.